This is a list of T cell receptor beta chains from one sample in a study of Ad26.COV2.S vaccination and SARS-CoV-2 variants. Produced via immunoSEQ multiplex PCR; TCRdb's table is partial and in-frame only. Of 350,000 to 450,000 clones in the sample, 70% to 90% were seen once. Here the sequenced sample was peripheral blood, taken in a trial of Ad26.COV2.S vaccine versus placebo. These receptors all stem from a person between 18 and 60 years old who received the Ad26.COV2.S COVID-19 vaccine or a placebo. CDR3s include the opening cysteine and the closing phenylalanine or tryptophan. Each record gives: D gene, J gene, V gene, clone size, CDR3 length, CDR3 DNA, CDR3 protein. The D gene is left open where the match is weak. Clone size is shown for a subset of rows, as once, few, many or a class of expanded clone.

D: -; J: TRBJ2-7; V: TRBV5-8; size: -; length: 12; DNA: TGTGCCAGCAGCCCGACTAACTACGAGCAGTACTTC; CDR3: CASSPTNYEQYF
D: -; J: TRBJ1-2; V: TRBV6-5; size: -; length: 15; DNA: TGTGCCAGCAGTTACGGGGGAGTTAAGAACTATGGCTACACCTTC; CDR3: CASSYGGVKNYGYTF
D: TRBD2; J: TRBJ2-5; V: TRBV6-5; size: once; length: 15; DNA: TGTGCCAGCACTAACCCGCGACTAGCGCCGGAGACCCAGTACTTC; CDR3: CASTNPRLAPETQYF
D: TRBD1; J: TRBJ2-7; V: TRBV2; size: -; length: 12; DNA: TGTGCCAGCAGTAAAGACAGGGACACGCAGTACTTC; CDR3: CASSKDRDTQYF
D: TRBD2; J: TRBJ2-1; V: TRBV7-9; size: -; length: 14; DNA: TGTGCCAGCAGCTTAGGGACTAGCGGAGTTGAGCAGTTCTTC; CDR3: CASSLGTSGVEQFF
D: -; J: TRBJ2-7; V: TRBV5-1; size: -; length: 16; DNA: TGCGCCAGCAGCTTGGTTTTTAGCGGTGCATCCTACGAGCAGTACTTC; CDR3: CASSLVFSGASYEQYF
D: -; J: TRBJ2-2; V: TRBV7-9; size: -; length: 15; DNA: TGTGCCAGCAGCTTAGAACGGGGGTTGGCCGGGGAGCTGTTTTTT; CDR3: CASSLERGLAGELFF
D: -; J: TRBJ1-1; V: TRBV5-1; size: -; length: 14; DNA: TGCGCCAGCAGCTTTTCGTCGGGGAACACTGAAGCTTTCTTT; CDR3: CASSFSSGNTEAFF
D: -; J: TRBJ1-4; V: TRBV14; size: -; length: 16; DNA: TGTGCCAGCAGCCACGGGAGTCAGGCCTCCATAGGAAAACTGTTTTTT; CDR3: CASSHGSQASIGKLFF
D: -; J: TRBJ1-1; V: TRBV7-9; size: once; length: 14; DNA: TGTGCCAGCAGCCCCTCCTTGGTGAACACTGAAGCTTTCTTT; CDR3: CASSPSLVNTEAFF
D: -; J: TRBJ2-5; V: TRBV2; size: -; length: 14; DNA: TGTGCCAGCATGGTGGAGCGGGCACAAGAGACCCAGTACTTC; CDR3: CASMVERAQETQYF
D: -; J: TRBJ1-2; V: TRBV5-4; size: few; length: 13; DNA: TGTGCCAGCAGCTTGGGACCGGGGTCCGGCTACACCTTC; CDR3: CASSLGPGSGYTF
D: TRBD1; J: TRBJ2-2; V: TRBV12-5; size: -; length: 14; DNA: TGTGCTAGTGGTGGGGACAGGAACACCGGGGAGCTGTTTTTT; CDR3: CASGGDRNTGELFF
D: -; J: TRBJ2-7; V: TRBV3-1/TRBV3-2; size: -; length: 13; DNA: TGTGCCAGCAGCCAAGATGGGGGTTACGAGCAGTACTTC; CDR3: CASSQDGGYEQYF
D: -; J: TRBJ1-3; V: TRBV2; size: few; length: 12; DNA: TGTGCCAGCAATAGGGTTGGAAACACCATATATTTT; CDR3: CASNRVGNTIYF
D: TRBD1; J: TRBJ2-7; V: TRBV5-1; size: -; length: 15; DNA: TGCGCCAGCAGCTTGGACCCACAGGGGGTTTCCGAGCAGTACTTC; CDR3: CASSLDPQGVSEQYF
D: -; J: TRBJ2-3; V: TRBV5-1; size: -; length: 14; DNA: TGCGCCAGCAGCTTGGAAACTACCCTAGATACGCAGTATTTT; CDR3: CASSLETTLDTQYF
D: -; J: TRBJ2-1; V: TRBV5-1; size: -; length: 17; DNA: TGCGCCAGCAGCTTATTTTCTCTTGGGAGCTCCTACAATGAGCAGTTCTTC; CDR3: CASSLFSLGSSYNEQFF
D: TRBD2; J: TRBJ2-2; V: TRBV6-4; size: -; length: 15; DNA: TGTGCCAGCAGTGTACTAGCGGGAGGCACCGGGGAGCTGTTTTTT; CDR3: CASSVLAGGTGELFF
D: -; J: TRBJ2-7; V: TRBV18; size: -; length: 14; DNA: TGTGCCAGCTCACCAGCAGCGGTTTCCTACGAGCAGTACTTC; CDR3: CASSPAAVSYEQYF
D: -; J: TRBJ2-1; V: TRBV25-1; size: -; length: 14; DNA: TGTGCCAGCAGTTCCAGGAATTCCTACAATGAGCAGTTCTTC; CDR3: CASSSRNSYNEQFF
D: TRBD2; J: TRBJ2-3; V: TRBV5-1; size: -; length: 15; DNA: TGCGCCAGCAGCTCCGGGACTAGCGGTGGGGATACGCAGTATTTT; CDR3: CASSSGTSGGDTQYF